Following are 5 T cell receptor beta chains from one sample sequenced in a study of identical twins. TCRdb fed the 5' RACE reads into MiXCR, producing one record per CDR3 protein. The sample lists 450,000 to 500,000 distinct CDR3 sequences, roughly an eighth seen once, with approximately 0.98% in the top ten. These data are also associated with another study on yellow fever vaccine responses in identical twins.

The sequenced material came from CD4+ T cells sorted from blood. Receptors were obtained from a woman aged 18-29 years in good health.

This clonotype was counted a few times. One junction end does not reproduce the germline sequence, and a read error may be involved. This chain uses TRBV12-3 or TRBV12-4 with TRBJ2-7; the D is unclear. This CDR3 spans 12 amino acids. The CDR3: CASSFTSSEQYF. DNA for the CDR3: TGTGCCAGCAGTTTCACATCCTCCGAGCAGTACTTC.

The gene calls are TRBV20-1 and TRBJ2-5; a possible D gene is TRBD1 (6 bases). Trimming shortened V by 0 bases and J by 7 bases, and 9 bases separated the two germline ends. CDR3 length: 12 amino acids. Germline lookup yields CDR1 DFQATT and CDR2 SNEGSKA (reference sequence). CDR3 DNA: TGCAGTGCTAGAGATCCGACAGGGACCCAGTACTTC. Protein sequence: CSARDPTGTQYF.

J is TRBJ1-1 and V is TRBV7-9; no clear D. CDR1 is SEHNR and CDR2 is FQNEAQ in the germline V gene (reference sequence). The CDR3 loop spans 14 amino acids. Trimming removed 2 bases from V and 1 base from J, with 8 bases in between. CDR3 residues: CASSLRPGNTEAFF. The DNA for the CDR3 is TGTGCCAGCAGCTTAAGGCCGGGGAACACTGAAGCTTTCTTT.

This clonotype was seen only a few times. J is TRBJ2-3 and V is TRBV28; perhaps TRBD1 as D (5 bases). The CDR3 covers 16 residues. Trimming took 6 bases from V and 4 from J, leaving 20 bases between them. Germline CDR1 MDHEN, CDR2 SYDVKM. As DNA, the CDR3 is TGTGCCAGCAGGAATCCCCCTCTTGGGGCGGCAGATACGCAGTATTTT. This gives the protein CASRNPPLGAADTQYF.

This clonotype was found a few times. This rearrangement joins TRBV29-1 to TRBJ2-5, with D perhaps TRBD1 (6 bases). CDR3 length equals 12 residues. Germline-derived CDR1 and CDR2 are SQVTM and ANQGSEA. With 6 bases removed from V and 5 bases from J, the gap between germline ends came to 13 bases. The DNA for the CDR3 is TGCAGCGTAAAACAGGGAGACGAGACCCAGTACTTC. Translating gives CSVKQGDETQYF.